Sequencing of this T cell receptor beta chain was carried out in a study of blood T cell repertoires in COVID-19. As for the study in general: The United States, Italy and Spain were the sources of the acute and convalescent COVID-19 samples.

Repertoires were generated with immunoSEQ multiplex PCR, while TCRdb's copy carries only in-frame clones and drops some. The data hold 300,000 to 400,000 clones, with over 70% observed a single time. Germline loops: CDR1 SGHTA, CDR2 FQGTGA. Trimming at V came to 5 bases and at J to 1 base, leaving 8 bases not matched to a gene. The length of the CDR3 is 16 residues. This TCR was recovered from a man younger than 40 who had recovered from COVID-19. The source material was PBMCs or T cells enriched from blood (not recorded which). The chain couples TRBV7-3 to TRBJ2-3; the match to TRBD2 covers 8 bases. The CDR3 reads CASSPRGGWGTDTQYF. The CDR3 nucleotides are TGTGCCAGCAGCCCCCGGGGGGGTTGGGGCACAGATACGCAGTATTTT.